This entry lists 17 T cell receptor beta chains sequenced from one sample in a study of Ad26.COV2.S vaccination and SARS-CoV-2 variants. The repertoire was sequenced with immunoSEQ multiplex PCR; TCRdb's copy has only in-frame clones and lacks some. The sample shows hundreds of thousands of clones, more than 70% of them seen only once. As to treatment: around 19 received Ad26.COV2.S at low or high dose, single or two shots; 5 received placebo; per-sample allocation not given. Samples were taken on day 63 after the first vaccine or placebo injection. The sequencing used peripheral blood, collected in a trial of Ad26.COV2.S vaccine versus placebo. The receptor set was obtained from a person between 18 and 59 years old who received the Ad26.COV2.S COVID-19 vaccine or a placebo.

The chain carries TRBV28 and TRBJ1-1, with unresolved D. V shed 3 bases and J shed 2 bases, with 4 bases lying between them. The CDR3 covers 12 residues. CDR1 is MDHEN, CDR2 SYDVKM, per germline. The CDR3 reads CASSFSNTEAFF. CDR3 nucleotide sequence: TGTGCCAGCAGTTTCTCAAACACTGAAGCTTTCTTT. Supplemented by reference TRBV28 and TRBJ1-1, the full variable domain reads DVKVTQSSRYLVKRTGEKVFLECVQDMDHENMFWYRQDPGLGLRLIYFSYDVKMKEKGDIPEGYSVSREKKERFSLILESASTNQTSMYLCASSFSNTEAFFGQGTRLTVV.

The chain is built from TRBV6-5 and TRBJ1-4, with a weak D call TRBD1 (6 bases). Germline CDR1 reads MNHEY; CDR2 reads SVGAGI. There are 15 residues in the CDR3. Trimming shortened V by 7 bases and J by 4 bases, and 16 bases separated the two germline ends. CDR3 DNA sequence: TGTGCCAGCACCTCAAACAGGGCCGGTAATGAAAAACTGTTTTTT. Translation: CASTSNRAGNEKLFF.

The V gene is TRBV11-3, the J gene TRBJ2-7; TRBD1 matches 7 bases. Germline-derived CDR1 and CDR2 are SGHNT and YENEEA. The CDR3 covers 17 residues. V lost 2 bases to trimming and J lost 3 bases; unmatched junction nucleotides: 13. DNA for the CDR3: TGTGCCAGCAGCTTACAGGGACAGTCCTACCCAATCTACGAGCAGTACTTC. It encodes CASSLQGQSYPIYEQYF.

The V and J genes are TRBV27 and TRBJ2-1, with TRBD2 matching 10 bases. Germline CDR1 and CDR2: MNHEY and SMNVEV (reference sequence). The V gene end was trimmed by 4 bases and the J gene end by 7 bases; junction bases not matched to a gene: 10. The CDR3 consists of 16 residues. The CDR3 is CASSSLLGLAKNEQFF. The CDR3 DNA sequence: TGTGCCAGCAGTTCGCTACTGGGACTAGCGAAGAATGAGCAGTTCTTC.

This chain links TRBV6-5 with TRBJ2-1, with a tentative D call TRBD1 (6 bases). Per the germline V gene, CDR1 is MNHEY and CDR2 is SVGAGI. The CDR3 spans 13 residues. V was clipped by 4 bases and J by 9 bases, with 13 bases between them. This chain's CDR3 is CASSSDTGIEQFF. CDR3 nucleotide sequence: TGTGCCAGCAGTTCAGACACAGGGATTGAGCAGTTCTTC.

This clone has only one observation. The chain employs TRBV7-9 and TRBJ2-5, with TRBD2 as a possible D gene (5 bases). V was shortened by 6 bases and J by 4 bases, with 9 bases between the two germline ends. The V gene's germline CDR1 is SEHNR and CDR2 FQNEAQ (reference sequence). CDR3 size: 12 residues. In nucleotides, the CDR3 is TGTGCCAGCAGGACGGGAAGAGAGACCCAGTACTTC. Its protein is CASRTGRETQYF.

The rearrangement joins TRBV6-5 to TRBJ1-1, with unresolved D. Germline CDR1 and CDR2: MNHEY and SVGAGI. The V end lost 5 bases, the J end lost 1 base, and 8 bases lay between the germline ends. The CDR3 runs 13 residues. CDR3 sequence: CASSIQWNTEAFF. The CDR3 DNA sequence: TGTGCCAGCAGTATACAGTGGAACACTGAAGCTTTCTTT.

The V gene is TRBV5-1, the J gene TRBJ1-1; D gene unclear. Germline V gene data show CDR1 as SGHRS and CDR2 as YFSETQ. Between the trimmed V and J ends, which lost 1 base and 2 bases, there was a span of 12 bases. The CDR3 loop spans 15 amino acids. CDR3 in amino acids: CASSLFGLKNTEAFF. The CDR3 DNA sequence: TGCGCCAGCAGCTTGTTCGGCCTTAAAAACACTGAAGCTTTCTTT.

This chain uses TRBV4-3 with TRBJ2-4; possibly TRBD2 for D (6 bases). From germline, CDR1 is LGHNA and CDR2 YSLEER. This CDR3 comprises 15 residues. Deletions cut 1 base from V and 1 base from J, with 8 bases between. This CDR3 is CASSQARGAKNIQYF. Written as DNA, the CDR3 is TGCGCCAGCAGCCAAGCCCGGGGGGCCAAAAACATTCAGTACTTC.

CDR3 DNA: TGTGCCAGCAGCCAAGTCCCGGGACAGGGTGTGGAGGGTGAAAAACTGTTTTTT. Its protein is CASSQVPGQGVEGEKLFF. The rearrangement uses TRBV3-1 (or the pseudogene TRBV3-2) and TRBJ1-4; 9 nucleotides align to TRBD1. CDR1 and CDR2 (germline): LGHDT, YNNKEL (reference sequence). This CDR3 region has 18 residues. V dropped 1 base and J dropped 7; count of bases not matched to a gene: 13.

The chain carries TRBV7-8 and TRBJ1-6; D call uncertain. Germline CDR1 is SGHVS and CDR2 is FQNEAQ. The V and J ends lost 5 bases and 14 bases respectively, with 13 bases between them. There are 12 residues in the CDR3. CDR3 sequence reads: CASSPTGVTLHF. CDR3 sequence (DNA): TGTGCCAGCAGCCCGACGGGCGTCACCCTCCACTTT.

This clone was counted between two and nine times. J is TRBJ2-1 and V is TRBV12-5; 9 bases are a match to TRBD2. This CDR3 has 14 amino acids. Losses at the gene ends were 1 base for V and 6 bases for J; bases not matched to a gene: 1. The germline CDR1 and CDR2 sequences are LGHNT and FRNRAP. The CDR3 sequence: CASGLGTSVNEQFF. CDR3 coding DNA: TGTGCTAGTGGTTTGGGGACTAGCGTCAATGAGCAGTTCTTC.

This chain connects TRBV19 to TRBJ2-1; 12 bases match TRBD2. V was clipped by 1 base and J by 7 bases; unmatched bases: 8. Per the germline V gene, CDR1 is LNHDA and CDR2 is SQIVND (reference sequence). This CDR3 has 17 residues. The CDR3 sequence: CASSIVASTSGRNEQFF. CDR3 nucleotides: TGTGCCAGTAGTATAGTGGCATCGACTAGCGGGAGAAATGAGCAGTTCTTC.

This chain connects TRBV23-1 to TRBJ1-1; D is unclear. TRBV23-1 is labeled an ORF, and its function is uncertain. The CDR3 spans 15 residues. Trimming cost V 0 bases and J 5 bases, with 13 bases left between them. The DNA for the CDR3 is TGCGCCAGCAGTCAATCTACCGGGGAAGCAACTGAAGCTTTCTTT. Protein: CASSQSTGEATEAFF.

The chain uses TRBV6-5 and TRBJ1-1, with 7 bases that match TRBD1. The CDR3 runs to 14 residues. CDR1 MNHEY and CDR2 SVGAGI come from the germline V gene. V lost 6 bases to trimming and J lost 0 bases; unmatched junction nucleotides: 4. Here the CDR3 DNA reads TGTGCCAGCAGGACCGGGACAGTGAACACTGAAGCTTTCTTT. Protein product: CASRTGTVNTEAFF.

This clone has only a few counts. The rearrangement uses TRBV28 and TRBJ1-2, with D hard to call. Looked up from germline, CDR1 is MDHEN and CDR2 is SYDVKM. The CDR3 sequence is 13 residues long. V lost 2 bases to trimming and J lost 8 bases, with 12 bases between them. DNA of the CDR3: TGTGCCAGCAGTTTAGGGGTCGTGAGAGGCTACACCTTC. The encoded protein is CASSLGVVRGYTF.

The J gene is TRBJ1-3, the V gene TRBV15, with a possible D match to TRBD1 (6 bases). Looked up from germline, CDR1 is LNHNV and CDR2 is YYDKDF (reference sequence). Trimming shortened V by 6 bases and J by 7 bases, and 13 bases separated the two germline ends. The CDR3 length is 13 residues. CDR3 loop: CATRIAGGNTIYF. The CDR3 bases are TGTGCCACCAGAATTGCCGGGGGCAACACCATATATTTT.